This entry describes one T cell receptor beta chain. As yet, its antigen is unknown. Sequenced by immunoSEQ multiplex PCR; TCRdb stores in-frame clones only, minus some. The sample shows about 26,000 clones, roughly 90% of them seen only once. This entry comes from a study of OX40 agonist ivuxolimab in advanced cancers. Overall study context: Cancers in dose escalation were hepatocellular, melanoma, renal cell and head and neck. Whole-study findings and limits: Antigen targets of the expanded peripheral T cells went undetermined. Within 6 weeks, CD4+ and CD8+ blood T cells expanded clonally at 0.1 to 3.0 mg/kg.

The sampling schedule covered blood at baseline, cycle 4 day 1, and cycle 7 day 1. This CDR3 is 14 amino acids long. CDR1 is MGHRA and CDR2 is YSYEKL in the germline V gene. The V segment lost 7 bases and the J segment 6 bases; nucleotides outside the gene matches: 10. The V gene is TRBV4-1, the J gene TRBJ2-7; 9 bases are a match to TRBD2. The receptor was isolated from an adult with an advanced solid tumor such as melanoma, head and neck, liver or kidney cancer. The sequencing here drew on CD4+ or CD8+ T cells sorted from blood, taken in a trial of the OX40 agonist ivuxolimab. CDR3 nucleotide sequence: TGCGCCAGCACCTCTGTAGCGGGAGATAGCGAGCAGTACTTC. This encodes CASTSVAGDSEQYF.